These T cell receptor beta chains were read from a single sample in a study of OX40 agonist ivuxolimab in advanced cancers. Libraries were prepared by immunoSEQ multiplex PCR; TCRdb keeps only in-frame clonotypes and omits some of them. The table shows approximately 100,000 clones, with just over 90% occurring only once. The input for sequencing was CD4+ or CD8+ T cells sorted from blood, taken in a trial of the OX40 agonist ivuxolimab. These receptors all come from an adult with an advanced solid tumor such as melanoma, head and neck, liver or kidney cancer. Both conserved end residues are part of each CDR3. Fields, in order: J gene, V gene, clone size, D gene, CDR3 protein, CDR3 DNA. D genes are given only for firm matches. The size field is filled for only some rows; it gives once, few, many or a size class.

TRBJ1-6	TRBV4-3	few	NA	CASSQETGRNSPLHF	TGCGCCAGCAGCCAAGAGACCGGTAGGAATTCACCCCTCCACTTT
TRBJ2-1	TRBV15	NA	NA	CATSRDRLDNEQFF	TGTGCCACCAGCAGAGATCGACTCGACAATGAGCAGTTCTTC
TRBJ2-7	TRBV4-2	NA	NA	CASSQADSPGYEQYF	TGTGCCAGCAGCCAAGCCGATAGCCCCGGCTACGAGCAGTACTTC
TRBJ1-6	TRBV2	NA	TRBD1	CASDGRTGDDSPLHF	TGTGCCAGCGACGGTCGGACAGGGGACGATTCACCCCTCCACTTT
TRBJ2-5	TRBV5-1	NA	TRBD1	CASSLAGTGLKGETQYF	TGCGCCAGCAGCTTGGCCGGGACAGGCCTTAAGGGGGAGACCCAGTACTTC
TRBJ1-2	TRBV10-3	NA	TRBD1	CAISESSGGAVGYTF	TGTGCCATCAGTGAATCTTCAGGGGGCGCGGTTGGCTACACCTTC
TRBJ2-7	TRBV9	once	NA	CASSKAQGRSYEQYF	TGTGCCAGCAGCAAAGCCCAGGGGCGCTCCTACGAGCAGTACTTC
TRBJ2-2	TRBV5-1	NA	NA	CASSLDSWSGELFF	TGCGCCAGCAGCTTGGATTCTTGGTCAGGGGAGCTGTTTTTT
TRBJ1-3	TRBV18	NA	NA	CASSPEASSGNTIYF	TGTGCCAGCTCACCGGAGGCCTCCTCTGGAAACACCATATATTTT
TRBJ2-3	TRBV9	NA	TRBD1	CASSVAQGAGTDTQYF	TGTGCCAGCAGCGTAGCTCAGGGGGCTGGCACAGATACGCAGTATTTT
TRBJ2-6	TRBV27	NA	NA	CASSLFRGAGANVLTF	TGTGCCAGCAGTTTATTTCGCGGGGCTGGGGCCAACGTCCTGACTTTC
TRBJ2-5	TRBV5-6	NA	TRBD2	CASSLGLAGDQETQYF	TGTGCCAGCAGCTTGGGGCTGGCGGGGGACCAAGAGACCCAGTACTTC
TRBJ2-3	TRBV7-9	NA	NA	CASSGLAGITDTQYF	TGTGCCAGCAGCGGTCTTGCGGGGATCACAGATACGCAGTATTTT
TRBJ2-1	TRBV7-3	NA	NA	CASSITGRGEQFF	TGTGCCAGCAGCATTACGGGGCGGGGTGAGCAGTTCTTC
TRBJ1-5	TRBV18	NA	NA	CASSPGSDQPQHF	TGTGCCAGCTCACCAGGGTCCGATCAGCCCCAGCATTTT
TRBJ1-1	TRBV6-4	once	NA	CASSDQRGEEAFF	TGTGCCAGCAGTGACCAAAGGGGGGAGGAAGCTTTCTTT
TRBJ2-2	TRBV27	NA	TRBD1	CASSFQSPGQAYTGELFF	TGTGCCAGCAGTTTTCAGTCCCCCGGACAGGCTTATACCGGGGAGCTGTTTTTT
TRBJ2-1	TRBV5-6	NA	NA	CASSLSLLDEQFF	TGTGCCAGCAGCTTGAGTCTTCTCGATGAGCAGTTCTTC
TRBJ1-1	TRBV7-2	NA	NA	CASSLSGKTEAFF	TGTGCCAGCAGCTTAAGTGGAAAAACTGAAGCTTTCTTT
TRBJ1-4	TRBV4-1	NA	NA	CASTRGQGPTNEKLFF	TGCGCCAGCACTCGGGGCCAGGGCCCCACTAATGAAAAACTGTTTTTT
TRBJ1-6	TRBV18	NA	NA	CASSPDSNSPLHF	TGTGCCAGCTCACCTGACAGTAATTCACCCCTCCACTTT
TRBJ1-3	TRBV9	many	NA	CASSKDPSGRVNTIYF	TGTGCCAGCAGCAAGGACCCATCGGGCAGGGTTAACACCATATATTTT
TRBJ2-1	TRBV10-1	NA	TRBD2	CASSRGLAGGRDEQFF	TGCGCCAGCAGCCGCGGACTAGCGGGGGGGCGAGATGAGCAGTTCTTC
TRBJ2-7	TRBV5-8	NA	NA	CASSLRRGYEQYF	TGTGCCAGCAGCTTACGCAGGGGCTACGAGCAGTACTTC
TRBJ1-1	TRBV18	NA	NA	CASSRPGNTEAFF	TGTGCCAGCTCCCGGCCGGGGAACACTGAAGCTTTCTTT
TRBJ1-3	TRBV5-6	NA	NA	CASSRDRNGNTIYF	TGTGCCAGCAGCCGAGACAGGAATGGAAACACCATATATTTT
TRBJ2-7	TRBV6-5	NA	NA	CASSRGREQYF	TGTGCCAGCAGTCGGGGCCGCGAGCAGTACTTC
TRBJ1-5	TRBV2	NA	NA	CASSDQGSNQPQHF	TGTGCCAGCAGTGACCAGGGGTCGAATCAGCCCCAGCATTTT
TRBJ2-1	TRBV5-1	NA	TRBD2	CASSLEVGTSGGNEQFF	TGCGCCAGCAGCCTGGAAGTCGGGACTAGCGGGGGCAATGAGCAGTTCTTC